One T cell receptor beta chain is described in this entry. As yet, its antigen is unknown. 5'RACE primed at constant segments yielded TCR alpha and TCR beta cDNA libraries bearing sample barcodes and UMIs. A single record per CDR3 protein comes from TCRdb applying MiXCR to the 5' RACE reads. The sample lists roughly 130,000 distinct CDR3 sequences; approximately 15% were seen once. With 5 bases removed from V and 0 bases from J, the gap between germline ends came to 15 bases. The CDR3 covers 16 residues. This sample is part of a study of T-cell memory formation after mild COVID-19. Study results and limitations: Pre-infection memory carried some responding clones, suggesting that cross-reactive memory joined. Second-wave clones that peaked on day 37 lacked confirmed SARS-CoV-2 specificity.

The specimen was PBMCs or a T cell subset sorted from them (not recorded which). The sequence derives from an adult woman who had mild COVID-19 (a few samples of this study predate the infection). Cell type and time point are not known. The V call is TRBV12-3 or TRBV12-4, the J call TRBJ2-3; D may match TRBD1 or TRBD2 (6 bases each). This CDR3 reads CASSPGVGGSTDTQYF. The DNA for the CDR3 is TGTGCCAGCAGTCCAGGGGTGGGGGGTAGCACAGATACGCAGTATTTT.